Included here is one T cell receptor beta chain sequence, with context. Its antigen remains undetermined. Base qualities are not provided; no much larger clone lies one nucleotide away. Library method: the immunoSEQ multiplex PCR assay. A mixture of 60 forward primers for TCR Vbeta segments and 13 reverse primers for TCR Jbeta segments was used in the multiplex PCR. The CDR3 region of rearranged TCR beta genes was amplified from genomic DNA by a multiplex PCR assay. The Illumina HiSeq System was used to sequence the amplified TCR beta libraries as 87-base-pair reads. In the paper's pipeline: A later analysis counted some 80 million unique TCR beta chains across the approximately 700 repertoires, and 9.5 million to 11 million of these chains were shared by at least two donors. Raw reads were error-corrected and collapsed into unique sequences by a nearest-neighbor algorithm in which closely related sequences were merged to remove PCR and sequencing errors. V, D and J gene segments were assigned by aligning CDR3 sequences to IMGT reference sequences. Each retained sequence needed at least a six-nucleotide match to both a V gene segment and a J gene segment. A rearrangement counted as productive if the CDR3 had no stop codons and remained in frame with V and J, and every other rearrangement counted as non-productive. CDR3 was defined according to IMGT convention as the region running from the second conserved V-encoded cysteine to the conserved J-encoded phenylalanine. Sequences without an unambiguous match to a single V gene segment were excluded from the earlier analysis of 450 to 750 of the donors. In an earlier analysis of several hundred of the donors, V segments were called functional above 56.7% productive rearrangements and were called segregating when the between-donor standard deviation exceeded 5%. A statistical classification framework was built to diagnose cytomegalovirus status from the catalog of TCR beta chain sequences. In a later analysis, V and J genes were assigned by comparing TCR nucleotide sequences against IMGT/GENE-DB human TR gene sequences. Using the TCRdist pipeline, a later analysis assigned CDR3 sequences along with most-parsimonious VDJ recombination scenarios. In a later analysis, each TCR beta chain was defined by its CDR3 amino acid sequence together with its V-gene family, and reads without a unique V-gene family were excluded. As a way to deal with suspected cross-contamination and a sequencing artifact, a later analysis dropped over 550 nucleotide sequences that were highly shared and had low generation probability. For each public chain, a later analysis derived a clonal expansion index from normalized ranks of inferred template counts within each repertoire. A later analysis computed generation probabilities with a VDJ recombination model fitted to out-of-frame rearrangements, and checked the results against IGoR. Hypergeometric tests were used in a later analysis to score TCR-TCR, TCR-HLA and TCR-CMV co-occurrence, with a repertoire-size bias correction applied to the TCR pairs. To estimate false discovery rates, a later analysis permuted the HLA or CMV assignments 20 times. In a later analysis, co-occurring TCRs were grouped with DBSCAN, and TCRdist sequence similarity was added when clustering was performed within HLA-allele-positive subsets. Co-occurrence clustering excluded repertoires with fewer than 30,000 or more than 120,000 public chains, plus five with anomalous nucleotide sharing. The immuneACCESS repertoire file appears here via TCRdb, limited to in-frame rearrangements. These files lack a portion of the clones; in checked studies, under half of the deficit traces to unresolved V genes, and the cause of the others is not known. D and trimming were read from the DNA, whereas the V and J calls and clone size are those reported in that table. This sample comprises 140,000 to 150,000 clones, about 80% of them detected only once. In total, the top ten clones hold 2% to 2.5% of the sample.

This sample stems from a study of cytomegalovirus exposure and HLA in healthy donors (dated by TCRdb to the late 2010s). As for the study more broadly: An earlier analysis of roughly 610 of the donors reported approximately 260 Gb of sequence data and roughly 120 million unique TCR beta sequences obtained from 180 million or so T cells. The aim of the study was to test whether cataloging public T cell receptors could identify signatures of past pathogen exposure. Class I and class II HLA loci were covered by the typing at four-digit resolution. Among a few hundred genotyped donors of the cohort, an average of approximately 250,000 unique TCR beta nucleotide sequences were sequenced per donor, around 20% of them non-productive. The study profiled the T cell repertoires of 550 to 700 subjects by immunosequencing and related them to cytomegalovirus serostatus. Around 300 gigabases of sequencing data and approximately 84 million unique TCR sequences were included in an early release covering several hundred HLA-typed donors. The genetic ancestry cluster associated with self-reported Caucasian donors included 80% to 90% of the roughly 400 genotyped donors. Typing coverage differed by locus: A, B, C, DRB1 and DQB1 were typed in about 620-630 donors, DQA1 in about 560, DPA1 in nearly 610, and DPB1 in about 450. Five DR-DQ haplotypes were handled as single units for association and clustering, since linkage in the cohort was strong. All discovery cohort repertoires had been generated using a single sequencing platform. Alongside the repertoire data, information on donor age, sex, ethnicity and CMV serostatus was compiled. In addition to the first cohort of approximately 650 subjects, a separate validation cohort of 120 different subjects was used. Genome-wide SNP genotypes for about 60% of the roughly 700 donors were used in a later genetic analysis, which treated that subset as a discovery cohort. In an earlier analysis of 587 of the donors, high-throughput TCR beta sequencing was used to judge whether each TCR beta V gene segment behaved as functional or pseudogenic. Rather than using new phenotypic data, the later analysis identified candidate immune exposures from TCR beta sequences and from how often those sequences occurred across donors. To study patterns of TCR occurrence, a later analysis re-analyzed previously published TCR beta repertoires from several hundred donors and added high-resolution HLA genotyping. To predict cytomegalovirus infection status, the study brought together high-throughput TCR immunosequencing, statistical association of individual TCRs with disease status, and machine learning.

CDR1 SNHLY and CDR2 FYNNEI are derived from the germline V gene. V was cut back by 7 bases and J by 1 base, leaving a gap of 16 bases between them. CDR3 length: 16 amino acids, cysteine to phenylalanine. The read is trimmed to its CDR3 DNA, 48 bases read in frame from base 1. The cohort was made up of about 610 healthy bone marrow donors. At the time of sampling, every cohort member was nominally healthy, though immune exposures that went unrecorded were likely present. The donor tested CMV seropositive, placing the donor among the 289 seropositive members of the cohort. Each donor provided a peripheral blood sample, and peripheral blood mononuclear cells were used for TCR beta sequencing. Genomic DNA extraction from the blood cell samples was performed with the Qiagen DNeasy Blood Extraction Kit. General study outcomes and caveats: For the cohort, immune exposure information was limited to CMV serostatus. At a false discovery rate of 0.05, a later analysis linked under 20,000 TCR beta sequences to specific HLA alleles. In a later analysis, several top co-occurrence clusters were reported to appear linked to parvovirus B19, influenza, CMV and Epstein-Barr virus. A further reported finding was that TCR beta sequences accurately predicted the HLA-A and HLA-B alleles for most subjects in the first cohort. A later analysis found that most CMV-associated TCR beta chains appeared HLA-restricted, with HLA associations seemingly driven largely by CMV exposure. According to a later analysis, TCR association rates differed among HLA loci, with DRB1 alleles showing the most associated TCRs and HLA-C alleles showing the fewest. A cluster of highly shared sequence variants was judged likely to represent a technical artifact of the sequencing pipeline. Because HLA typing was unavailable for some donors at each locus, only the typed subset was used in association tests. Roughly uniform sequencing depth across donors was assumed in presence/absence analyses, although this assumption may not hold. The earlier analysis of 450 to 700 of the donors excluded some 15 rarely observed V segments, including chromosome 9 orphons, because counts were too low. Correlated functional status among segregating V segments might be attributable to linkage disequilibrium, but an unknown experimental factor could not be ruled out. Compared with equally common non-associated chains, HLA-associated TCR beta chains in a later analysis were more clonally expanded and had lower generation probabilities. A later genetic analysis reported fewer N-insertions in productive TCRs among donors in an Asian-associated ancestry cluster than the approximately 700-donor mean. In vitro tests confirmed that a few of the cytomegalovirus-associated TCR beta chains recognize cytomegalovirus antigens. Only TCR beta chains were sequenced in this cohort, and the absence of alpha or paired-chain data limited detectable features. The authors suggested that the approach could potentially be generalized to other disease states and immunological phenotypes. A later genetic analysis associated a missense DCLRE1C variant with V-gene and J-gene trimming of TCR beta chains, and an independent cohort replicated the association. The study gave a list of about 160 TCR beta chains associated with cytomegalovirus. The 87-base-pair reads could not distinguish some IMGT-functional V segments, including TRBV6-2 and TRBV6-3, so those segments were excluded. Across donors, most TCR sequences were observed very rarely, whereas some public TCRs were present in many individuals. The classifier was reported to diagnose cytomegalovirus status with high specificity and sensitivity in both the original and validation cohorts. Assigning TCR associations to individual alleles was difficult when HLA alleles, especially DR and DQ, strongly co-occurred. In an earlier analysis of 587 of the donors, most TCR beta V segments were observed in productive rearrangements about 90% or about 30% of the time, broadly matching IMGT annotations.

The receptor was derived from a woman between 18 and 30 years old in good health and CMV-seropositive. Sequencing used PBMCs. The V gene is TRBV2 and the J gene is TRBJ2-2; a tentative D match to TRBD2 spans 5 bases. The sequenced DNA: TGTGCCAGCAAGGGCCCTGGGGAGAGGAACACCGGGGAGCTGTTTTTT. This encodes CASKGPGERNTGELFF.